This TCR beta chain was sequenced during a study of blood T cell repertoires in COVID-19. Overall study context: COVID-19 samples, acute and convalescent, were from the United States, Italy and Spain. In each case, the material was cDNA or gDNA derived from T cells, B-cell-depleted T cells, or PBMCs.

Original methodology: Amplification with reference gene primers provided the estimates of nucleated cell counts. Using immunoSEQ multiplex PCR, the repertoire was profiled, and TCRdb retains in-frame clones only, with some absent. D and trimming were read from the DNA, whereas the V and J calls and clone size are those reported in that table. Of roughly 410,000 clones in the sample, approximately 88% were seen once. The CDR3 totals 15 residues. J lost 2 bases, V lost 5 bases, and 9 bases had no gene match. CDR1 PRHDT and CDR2 FYEKMQ come from the germline V gene (reference sequence). The chain combines TRBV13 with TRBJ2-7; 7 nucleotides line up with TRBD1. The clonotype was recovered from a middle-aged man with acute or convalescent COVID-19. The sample comprised peripheral blood. CDR3 DNA: TGTGCCAGCAGCCGCAGTGGCCAGGGGGCCTACGAGCAGTACTTC. Translating it yields CASSRSGQGAYEQYF.